The 5 T cell receptor beta chains reported below all come from one sample, sequenced in a study of tumor-infiltrating lymphocytes in oesophageal squamous cell carcinoma (dated by TCRdb to about 2016). The protocol used for the library was PCR. Sequencing was carried out with an Illumina HiSeq 2000. TCRdb's own reprocessing of the public reads used fastp at Q25 and MiXCR and kept productive beta chains. Every CDR3 protein is listed once, alongside the most common genes and DNA of its rows. Across this sample there are approximately 13,000 distinct CDR3 sequences, with approximately 48% seen only once. 28% of the sample rests with the top ten. Sequencing input: esophageal tumor tissue. Every receptor here comes from a female donor with esophageal squamous cell carcinoma.

The chain carries TRBV7-9 and TRBJ2-1, with a possible D match to TRBD2 (6 bases). Germline lookup yields CDR1 SEHNR and CDR2 FQNEAQ (reference sequence). This CDR3 comprises 15 residues. V was clipped by 3 bases and J by 5 bases, with 14 bases between them. The CDR3 reads CASSFRLVEDNEQFF. CDR3 bases: TGTGCCAGCAGCTTTCGACTAGTAGAGGACAATGAGCAGTTCTTC. The full variable domain, in which reference TRBV7-9 and TRBJ2-1 provide the parts outside the CDR3, is DTGVSQNPRHKITKRGQNVTFRCDPISEHNRLYWYRQTLGQGPEFLTYFQNEAQLEKSRLLSDRFSAERPKGSFSTLEIQRTEQGDSAMYLCASSFRLVEDNEQFFGPGTRLTVL.

A few counts support this clonotype. As the CDR3 is not closed by the conserved phenylalanine or tryptophan, this likely results from a read error. Because the CDR3's place on the DNA is in doubt, the DNA is left out and the CDR3 is given as listed by TCRdb. The chain recombines TRBV7-7 with TRBJ2-6; TRBD1 is taken as the D call from the table, unchecked against the DNA. Germline V gene sequence: CDR1 SSHAT, CDR2 FNYEAQ (reference sequence). Both ends counted, the CDR3 spans 16 residues. CDR3 in amino acids: CASSLGGGAETQYFGA.

The rearrangement joins TRBV6-1 to TRBJ2-1, with TRBD1 matching 7 bases. The end of the DNA fits TRBJ2-5 better, so the J call may be wrong. CDR1 is MNHNS, CDR2 SASEGT, per germline. The CDR3 is 13 amino acids. CDR3 coding DNA: TGTGCCAGCAGTGAGACAGGGTTGGAGACCCAGTACTTC. Translation: CASSETGLETQYF.

This clonotype was observed a handful of times. This chain uses TRBV7-3 with TRBJ1-5, with D possibly matching TRBD1 (5 bases). The CDR3 consists of 15 residues. Trimming left V 5 bases short and J 5 bases short, with 16 bases between. The germline V gene encodes CDR1 SGHTA and CDR2 FQGTGA. This chain's CDR3 is CASSPRHRRYQPQHF. CDR3 coding DNA: TGTGCCAGCAGCCCCCGACACAGGAGATATCAGCCCCAGCATTTT.

Concerning this clonotype itself: It is likely a read error, because the conserved phenylalanine at the end of the CDR3 is missing. The limits of the CDR3 on the DNA are not certain, so only TCRdb's listed CDR3 is given. CDR3 sequence reads: CASSAGLS. The chain uses TRBV7-2 and TRBJ2-7; the DNA was not compared with TRBD2, the D call given in the table. From germline, CDR1 is SGHTA and CDR2 FQGNSA. The CDR3 length is 8 residues, termini included.